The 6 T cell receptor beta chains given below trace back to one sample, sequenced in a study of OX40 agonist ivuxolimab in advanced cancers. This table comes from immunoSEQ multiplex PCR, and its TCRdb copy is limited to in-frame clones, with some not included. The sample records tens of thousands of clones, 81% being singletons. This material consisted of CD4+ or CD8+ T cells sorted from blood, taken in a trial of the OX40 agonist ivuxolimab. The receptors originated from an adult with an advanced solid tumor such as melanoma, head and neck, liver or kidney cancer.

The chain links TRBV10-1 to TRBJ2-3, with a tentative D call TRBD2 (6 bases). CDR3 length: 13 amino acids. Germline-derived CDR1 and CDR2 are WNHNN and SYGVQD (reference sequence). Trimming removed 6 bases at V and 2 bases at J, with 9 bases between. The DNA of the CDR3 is TGCGCCAGCAGCAGGACTATCACAGATACGCAGTATTTT. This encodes CASSRTITDTQYF.

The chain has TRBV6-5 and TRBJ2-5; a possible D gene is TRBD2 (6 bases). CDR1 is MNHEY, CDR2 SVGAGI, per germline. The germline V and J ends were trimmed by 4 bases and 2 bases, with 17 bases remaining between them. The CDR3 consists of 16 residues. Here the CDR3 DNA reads TGTGCCAGCAGTTTAAGCTGGCGGGGACTTCAAGAGACCCAGTACTTC. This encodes CASSLSWRGLQETQYF.

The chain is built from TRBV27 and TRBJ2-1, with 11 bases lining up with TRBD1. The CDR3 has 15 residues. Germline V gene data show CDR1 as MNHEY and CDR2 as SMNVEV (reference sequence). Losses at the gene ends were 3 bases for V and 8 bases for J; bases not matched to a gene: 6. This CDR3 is CASSFGTGGLDEQFF. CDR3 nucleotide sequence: TGTGCCAGCAGTTTCGGGACAGGGGGTCTTGATGAGCAGTTCTTC.

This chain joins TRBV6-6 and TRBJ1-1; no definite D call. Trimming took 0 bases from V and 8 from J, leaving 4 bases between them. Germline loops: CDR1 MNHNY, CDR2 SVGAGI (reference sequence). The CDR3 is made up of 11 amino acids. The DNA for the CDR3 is TGTGCCAGCAGTTACTCTTACGAAGCTTTCTTT. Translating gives CASSYSYEAFF.

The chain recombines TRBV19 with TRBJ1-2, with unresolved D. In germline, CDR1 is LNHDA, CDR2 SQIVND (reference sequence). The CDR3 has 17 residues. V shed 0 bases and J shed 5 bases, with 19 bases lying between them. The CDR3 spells CASSIDLETPTLYGYTF. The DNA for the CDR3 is TGTGCCAGTAGTATAGATCTGGAGACACCAACCCTATATGGCTACACCTTC.

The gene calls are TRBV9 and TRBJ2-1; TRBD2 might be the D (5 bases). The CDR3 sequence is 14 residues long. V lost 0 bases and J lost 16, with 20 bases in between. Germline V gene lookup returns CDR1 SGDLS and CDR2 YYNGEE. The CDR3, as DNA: TGTGCCAGCAGCGTAGGGCTAGCTCAACCCACCCGTTTCTTC. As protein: CASSVGLAQPTRFF.